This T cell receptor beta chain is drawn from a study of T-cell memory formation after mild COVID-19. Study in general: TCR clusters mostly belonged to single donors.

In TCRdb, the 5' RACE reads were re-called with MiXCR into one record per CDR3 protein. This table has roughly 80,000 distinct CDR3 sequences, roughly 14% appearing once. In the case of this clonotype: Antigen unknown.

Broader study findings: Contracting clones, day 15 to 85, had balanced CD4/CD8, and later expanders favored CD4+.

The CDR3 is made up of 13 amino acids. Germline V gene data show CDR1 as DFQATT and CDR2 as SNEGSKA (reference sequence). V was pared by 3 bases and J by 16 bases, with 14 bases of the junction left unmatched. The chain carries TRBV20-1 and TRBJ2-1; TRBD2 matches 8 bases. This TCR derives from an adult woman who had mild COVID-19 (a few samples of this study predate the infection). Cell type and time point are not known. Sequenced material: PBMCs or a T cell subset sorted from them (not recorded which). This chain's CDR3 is CSASVGPAGGLFF. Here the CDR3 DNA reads TGCAGTGCTAGTGTGGGGCCCGCGGGGGGTCTTTTCTTC.